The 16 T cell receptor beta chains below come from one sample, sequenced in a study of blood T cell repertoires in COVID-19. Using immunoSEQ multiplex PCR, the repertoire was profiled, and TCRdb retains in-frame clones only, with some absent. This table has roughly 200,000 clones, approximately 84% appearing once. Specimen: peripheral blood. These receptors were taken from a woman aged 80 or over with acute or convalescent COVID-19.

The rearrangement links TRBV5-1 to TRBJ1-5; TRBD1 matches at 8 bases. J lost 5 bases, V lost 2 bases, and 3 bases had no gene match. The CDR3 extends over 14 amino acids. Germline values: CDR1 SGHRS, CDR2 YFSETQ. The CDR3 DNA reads TGCGCCAGCAGCTTTTCAGGGGGCGATCAGCCCCAGCATTTT. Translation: CASSFSGGDQPQHF.

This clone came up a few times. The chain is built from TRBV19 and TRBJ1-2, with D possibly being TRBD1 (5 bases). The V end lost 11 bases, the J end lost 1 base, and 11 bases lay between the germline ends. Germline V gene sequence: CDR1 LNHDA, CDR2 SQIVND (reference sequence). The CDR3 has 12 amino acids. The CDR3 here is CAGRDYNYGYTF. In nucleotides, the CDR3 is TGTGCCGGAAGGGACTATAACTATGGCTACACCTTC.

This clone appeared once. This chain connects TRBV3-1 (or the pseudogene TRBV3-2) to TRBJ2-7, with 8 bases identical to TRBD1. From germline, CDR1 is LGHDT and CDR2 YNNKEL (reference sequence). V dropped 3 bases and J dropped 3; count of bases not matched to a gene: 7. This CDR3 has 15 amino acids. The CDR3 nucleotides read TGTGCCAGCAGCCACGGACAGGGATGTTTCTACGAGCAGTACTTC. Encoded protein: CASSHGQGCFYEQYF.

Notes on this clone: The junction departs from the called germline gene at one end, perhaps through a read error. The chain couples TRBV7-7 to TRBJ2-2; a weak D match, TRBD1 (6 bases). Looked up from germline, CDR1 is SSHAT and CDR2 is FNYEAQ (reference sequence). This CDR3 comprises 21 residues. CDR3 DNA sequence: TGTGCTAGCAGCTCTCATCCGGGACAAAATCTTCAGTCGCGAGTCACCGGGGAGCTGTTTTTT. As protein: CASSSHPGQNLQSRVTGELFF.

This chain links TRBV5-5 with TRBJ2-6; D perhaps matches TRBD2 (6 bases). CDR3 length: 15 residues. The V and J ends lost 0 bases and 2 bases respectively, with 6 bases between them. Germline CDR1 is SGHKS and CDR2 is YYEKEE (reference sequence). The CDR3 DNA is TGTGCCAGCAGCTTGGCGGGGGCTGGGGCCAACGTCCTGACTTTC. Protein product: CASSLAGAGANVLTF.

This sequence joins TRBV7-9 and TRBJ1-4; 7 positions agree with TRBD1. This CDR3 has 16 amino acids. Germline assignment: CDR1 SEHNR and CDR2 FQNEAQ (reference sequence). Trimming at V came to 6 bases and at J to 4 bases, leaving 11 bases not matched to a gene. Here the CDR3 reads CASSRRSGTDNEKLFF. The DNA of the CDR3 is TGTGCCAGCAGTCGCCGGTCCGGGACAGATAATGAAAAACTGTTTTTT.

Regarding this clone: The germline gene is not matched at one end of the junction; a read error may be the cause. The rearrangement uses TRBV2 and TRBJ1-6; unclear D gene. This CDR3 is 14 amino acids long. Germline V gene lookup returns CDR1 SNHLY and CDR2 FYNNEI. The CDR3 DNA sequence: TGTGCCAGCAGGGAAGGAACAGCAAATTCACCCCTCCACTTT. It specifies CASREGTANSPLHF.

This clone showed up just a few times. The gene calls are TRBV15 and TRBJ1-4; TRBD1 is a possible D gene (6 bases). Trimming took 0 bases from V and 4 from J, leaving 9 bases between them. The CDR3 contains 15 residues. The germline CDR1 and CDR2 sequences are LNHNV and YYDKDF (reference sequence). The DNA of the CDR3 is TGTGCCACCAGCAGAGACGGGGGGCATAATGAAAAACTGTTTTTT. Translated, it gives CATSRDGGHNEKLFF.

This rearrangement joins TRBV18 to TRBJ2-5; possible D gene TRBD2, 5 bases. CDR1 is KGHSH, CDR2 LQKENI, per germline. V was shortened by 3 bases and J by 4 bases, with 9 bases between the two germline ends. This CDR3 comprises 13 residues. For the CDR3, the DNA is TGTGCCAGCTCACCGGGAGTTTCAGAGACCCAGTACTTC. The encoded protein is CASSPGVSETQYF.

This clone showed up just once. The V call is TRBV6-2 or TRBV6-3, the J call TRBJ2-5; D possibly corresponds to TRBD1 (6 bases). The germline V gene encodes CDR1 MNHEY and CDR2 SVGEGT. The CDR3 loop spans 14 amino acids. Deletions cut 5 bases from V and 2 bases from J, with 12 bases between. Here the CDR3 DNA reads TGTGCCAGCAGTCCCCTACAGGGACAAGAGACCCAGTACTTC. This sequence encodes CASSPLQGQETQYF.

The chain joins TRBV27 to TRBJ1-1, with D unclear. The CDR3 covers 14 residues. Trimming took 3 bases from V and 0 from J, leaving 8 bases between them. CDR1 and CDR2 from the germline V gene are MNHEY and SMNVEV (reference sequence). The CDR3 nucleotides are TGTGCCAGCAGTTTCTCCAGAATGAACACTGAAGCTTTCTTT. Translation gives CASSFSRMNTEAFF.

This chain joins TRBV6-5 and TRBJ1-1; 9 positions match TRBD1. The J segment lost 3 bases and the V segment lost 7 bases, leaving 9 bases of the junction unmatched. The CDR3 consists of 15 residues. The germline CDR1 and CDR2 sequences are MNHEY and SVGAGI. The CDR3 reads CASKRRRTGDTEAFF. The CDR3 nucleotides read TGTGCCAGCAAAAGACGTAGGACAGGGGACACTGAAGCTTTCTTT.

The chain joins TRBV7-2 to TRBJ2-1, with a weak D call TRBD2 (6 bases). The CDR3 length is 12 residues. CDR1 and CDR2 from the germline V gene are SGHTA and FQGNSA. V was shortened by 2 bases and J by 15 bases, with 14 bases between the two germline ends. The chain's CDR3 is CASSLMGGRAFF. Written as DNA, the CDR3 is TGTGCCAGCAGCTTAATGGGGGGACGTGCGTTCTTC.

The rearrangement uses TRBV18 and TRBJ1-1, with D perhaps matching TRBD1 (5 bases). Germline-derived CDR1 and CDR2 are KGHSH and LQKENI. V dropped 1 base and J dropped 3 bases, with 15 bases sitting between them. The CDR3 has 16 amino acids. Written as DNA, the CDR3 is TGTGCCAGCTCACCACTCTTTGGAGGGGAAGACACTGAAGCTTTCTTT. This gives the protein CASSPLFGGEDTEAFF.

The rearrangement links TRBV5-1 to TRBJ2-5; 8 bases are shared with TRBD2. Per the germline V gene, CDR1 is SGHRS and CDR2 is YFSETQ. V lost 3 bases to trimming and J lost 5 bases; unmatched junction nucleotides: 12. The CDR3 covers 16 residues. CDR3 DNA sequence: TGCGCCAGCAGCTCCCAGGGAGCGGGAGTCGGTGAGACCCAGTACTTC. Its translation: CASSSQGAGVGETQYF.

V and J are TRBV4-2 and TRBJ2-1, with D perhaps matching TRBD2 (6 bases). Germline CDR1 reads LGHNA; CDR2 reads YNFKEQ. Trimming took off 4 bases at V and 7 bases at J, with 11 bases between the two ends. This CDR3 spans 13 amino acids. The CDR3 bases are TGTGCCAGCAGCCCGGGAGCTAGTAATGAGCAGTTCTTC. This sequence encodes CASSPGASNEQFF.